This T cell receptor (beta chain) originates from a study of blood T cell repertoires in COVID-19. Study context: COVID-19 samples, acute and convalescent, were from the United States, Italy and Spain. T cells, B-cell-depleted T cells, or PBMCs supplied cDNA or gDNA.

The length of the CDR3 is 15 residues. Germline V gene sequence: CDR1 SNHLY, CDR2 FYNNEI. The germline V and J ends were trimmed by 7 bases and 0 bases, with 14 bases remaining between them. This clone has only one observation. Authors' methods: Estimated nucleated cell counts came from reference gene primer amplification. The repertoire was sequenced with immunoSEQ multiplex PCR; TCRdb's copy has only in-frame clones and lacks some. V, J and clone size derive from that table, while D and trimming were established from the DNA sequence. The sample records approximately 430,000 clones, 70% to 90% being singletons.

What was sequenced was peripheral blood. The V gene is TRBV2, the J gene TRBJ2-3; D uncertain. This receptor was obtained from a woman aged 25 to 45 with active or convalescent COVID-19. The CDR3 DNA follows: TGTGCCAGCATCCCCGGGTCCGCGAGCACAGATACGCAGTATTTT. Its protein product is CASIPGSASTDTQYF.